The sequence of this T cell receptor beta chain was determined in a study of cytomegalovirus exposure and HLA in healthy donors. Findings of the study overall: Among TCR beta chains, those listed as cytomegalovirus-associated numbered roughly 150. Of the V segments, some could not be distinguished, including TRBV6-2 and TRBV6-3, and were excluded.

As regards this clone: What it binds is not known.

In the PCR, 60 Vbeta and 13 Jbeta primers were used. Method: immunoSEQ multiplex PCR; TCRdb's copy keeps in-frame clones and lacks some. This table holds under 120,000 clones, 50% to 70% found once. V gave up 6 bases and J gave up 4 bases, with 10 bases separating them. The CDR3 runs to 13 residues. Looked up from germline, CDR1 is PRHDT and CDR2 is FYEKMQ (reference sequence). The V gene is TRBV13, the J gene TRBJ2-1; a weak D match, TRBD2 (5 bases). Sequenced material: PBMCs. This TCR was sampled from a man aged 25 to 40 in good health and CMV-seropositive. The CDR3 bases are TGTGCCAGCAGGGATGGACTGTACAATGAGCAGTTCTTC. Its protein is CASRDGLYNEQFF.